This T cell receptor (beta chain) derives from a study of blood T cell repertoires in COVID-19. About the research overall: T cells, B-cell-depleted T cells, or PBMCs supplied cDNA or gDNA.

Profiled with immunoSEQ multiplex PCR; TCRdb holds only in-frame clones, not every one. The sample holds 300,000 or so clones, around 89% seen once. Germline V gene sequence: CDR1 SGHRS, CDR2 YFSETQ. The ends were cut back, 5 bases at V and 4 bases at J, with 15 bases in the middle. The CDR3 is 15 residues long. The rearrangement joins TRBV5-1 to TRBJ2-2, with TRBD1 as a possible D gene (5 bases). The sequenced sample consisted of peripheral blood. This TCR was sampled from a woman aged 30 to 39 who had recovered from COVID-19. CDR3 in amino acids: CASRFYQGSTGELFF. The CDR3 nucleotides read TGCGCCAGCAGGTTCTATCAGGGATCCACCGGGGAGCTGTTTTTT.